This TCR beta chain was identified in a study of regulatory T cells in long-lasting Graves disease (dated by TCRdb to the early 2020s). Regarding the study in general: Patients with newly diagnosed Graves' disease had been on antithyroid drugs for under 3 months. A total of roughly 35 samples were covered by TCR sequencing, comprising roughly 13 persistent and approximately 20 newly diagnosed Graves' disease patients. The study was conducted in China and was registered as a clinical trial. This study used TCR sequencing and RNA sequencing of peripheral blood to compare persistent Graves' disease patients against newly diagnosed Graves' disease patients. Broader findings and caveats from the paper: Compared with newly diagnosed patients, patients with persistent Graves' disease had lower TCR Shannon entropy and fewer highly expanded clones, which suggests clonal expansion. The authors noted that the small sample size was a limitation that may lower accuracy. Persistent patients shared more public clonotypes among themselves (around 3,000) than newly diagnosed patients did (over 900). TRBV28, TRBJ1-2 and TRBJ2-5 were preferentially used in persistent disease, while TRBV20-1 and TRBJ2-1 were favored in newly diagnosed disease. Sequencing and analysis were restricted to the TCR beta chain. Because the primary lesion, thyroid tissue, could not be accessed, the study looked at peripheral blood alone.

From cysteine to phenylalanine, the CDR3 is 15 amino acids long. Only the CDR3 portion is preserved as DNA: 45 bases, with reading frame beginning at the first base. CDR1 MDHEN and CDR2 SYDVKM were looked up in the germline V gene. To prepare the library, multiplex PCR was applied. These reads were obtained on an Illumina HiSeq 4000. To build TCR beta libraries, CDR3 regions were amplified by Arm-PCR using iRepertoire HTBI primers. Before sequencing, the PCR products went through gel purification. The paper's processing steps were these. A total of 62 TRBV and 14 TRBJ segments were identified across samples and were used for gene usage analysis of CDR3 amino acid clonotypes. Filtered high-quality paired reads were merged into contigs using COPE and FqMerger. BLAST was used to align contigs to IMGT TRBV, TRBD and TRBJ reference genes, and CDR3 was defined according to IMGT. Highly expanded clones were defined as clonotypes with a frequency above 0.1%. Repertoire diversity was measured by Shannon entropy, and V-J evenness by the Gini coefficient. A clonotype was considered public if more than one individual shared it. TCRdb ran its own pipeline on the public reads, namely fastp trimming at Q25 and MiXCR clone calling, and kept in-frame beta chains. Every distinct CDR3 protein forms one entry, paired with its most common genes and DNA. TCRdb's processing, not the authors', yielded these V and J calls. A total of a few hundred thousand distinct CDR3 sequences appear in this sample, approximately 20% of them only once. Of the sample, approximately 20% falls within the top ten clones.

In its sample, this clonotype was seen many times. What antigen it recognizes has not been identified. Base qualities are not recorded, but no much larger clone differs from it by a single base. What the time point label conveys for this sample: newly diagnosed GD, antithyroid drugs for less than 3 months. For both TCR sequencing and RNA sequencing, RNA was extracted from PBMCs using TRIzol. The diagnosis of Graves' disease followed American Thyroid Association guidelines. Recruitment of patients was carried out at an endocrinology department in Xi'an, China. From each patient, approximately 9.9 milliliters of peripheral blood was collected into an EDTA anticoagulant tube. Ficoll Paque Plus density gradient separation was used to isolate PBMCs, and no further T cell sorting was done. An Agilent 2100 Bioanalyzer and agarose gel were used to check RNA quality, while a NanoDrop 2000 measured RNA concentration.

The sequence links TRBV28 to TRBJ2-1; the central 10 bases match TRBD2. The J call could be wrong; TRBJ2-5 is a better fit for the DNA end. Source: peripheral blood mononuclear cells (PBMCs), taken at new diagnosis, from a patient treated with antithyroid drugs. This TCR came from a female donor with Graves disease. The CDR3 amino acid sequence is: CASSPGTSVRETQYF. The bases are TGTGCCAGCAGTCCTGGGACTAGCGTTAGGGAGACCCAGTACTTC.